This TCR beta chain was sequenced during a study of ipilimumab plus nivolumab after autologous stem cell transplantation (dated by TCRdb to the early 2020s). The study in broad terms: A median of about 5 ipilimumab doses and 8 nivolumab doses was received by trial patients. The myeloma cohort included high-risk transplant-naive patients and patients relapsing within 3 years of a first autologous transplant. Thirty-five patients made up the trial's intent-to-treat population. Patients with high-risk diffuse large B cell lymphoma, mature T cell lymphoma, or multiple myeloma undergoing autologous transplant were enrolled in the trial.

Points the paper makes about the study in general: Per the authors, a biologic rationale for further study of the post-transplant checkpoint inhibition approach was offered by T cell receptor repertoire, regulatory T cell phenotype and gut microbiota profiles. The authors concluded that, as post-transplant consolidation, combined checkpoint inhibition appeared tolerable.

On this clone: It lacks a known antigen. The input lacks base qualities; no much larger clone sits a single base away.

Checkpoint therapy began 14 to 28 days after autologous transplant, with ipilimumab given at 1 mg/kg intravenously on day 1 of selected weeks. Patients received nivolumab at 3 mg/kg intravenously on day 1 of weeks 1, 4, 7, 10, and every two weeks through week 26. This was a Phase Ib clinical trial that tested ipilimumab plus nivolumab, given as combined checkpoint inhibition, for consolidation following autologous stem cell transplantation. To prepare the library, the immunoSEQ multiplex PCR assay was applied. In its TCRdb copy, this immuneACCESS table keeps in-frame sequences only and misses some clones. Where compared with another copy, unresolved V genes explain less than half of these, and the others have no known cause. The sample table records about 40,000 clones; 80% to 95% of these occur just once. The ten top clones hold more than 0.7% of the sample. Deletion took 2 bases off V and 6 bases off J, with a span of 16 bases between the germline ends. The germline V gene (reference sequence) yields GTSNPN for CDR1 and SVGIG for CDR2. The CDR3 contains 15 residues, cysteine and phenylalanine counted. Only the CDR3 DNA stays, 45 bases, in frame from base 1.

The sequence links TRBV30 to TRBJ2-2; TRBD2 might be the D gene, on 7 matching bases. This receptor was taken from a male donor with multiple myeloma. The sample consisted of PBMCs, taken in a trial of ipilimumab plus nivolumab as post-transplant consolidation. Here the CDR3 is given as CAWSRVRGGSGELFF. The nucleotide sequence reads TGTGCCTGGAGTAGGGTCAGGGGAGGGTCCGGGGAGCTGTTTTTT. With the rest looked up from the reference TRBV30 and TRBJ2-2 genes rather than sequenced, the full variable domain is SQTIHQWPATLVQPVGSPLSLECTVEGTSNPNLYWYRQAAGRGLQLLFYSVGIGQISSEVPQNLSASRPQDRQFILSSKKLLLSDSGFYLCAWSRVRGGSGELFFGEGSRLTVL.